This T cell receptor beta chain was sequenced during a study of T cell responses to AZD1222 COVID-19 vaccine. Points from the study as a whole: Dominant CD4 TCR responses targeted spike regions 160-218 and 743-854.

The CDR3 is made up of 15 amino acids. CDR1 and CDR2 from the germline V gene are LGHDT and YNNKEL (reference sequence). Trimming left V 5 bases short and J 8 bases short, with 21 bases between. Profiling relied on immunoSEQ multiplex PCR, and the TCRdb table lists in-frame clones only, not all of them. Found here are approximately 160,000 clones, about 90% of them singletons; the top ten hold less than 1.3%. Notes on this clone: Its antigen is unknown.

The rearrangement uses TRBV3-1 (or the pseudogene TRBV3-2) and TRBJ1-2, with D possibly being TRBD1 (5 bases). The specimen comprised peripheral blood, sampled 28 days after the second AZD1222 dose. This receptor was taken from an adult who received the AZD1222 COVID-19 vaccine. CDR3 in DNA: TGTGCCAGCAGCGAAACTTCCGGGACCGGGACGGGCTACACCTTC. Translating gives CASSETSGTGTGYTF.